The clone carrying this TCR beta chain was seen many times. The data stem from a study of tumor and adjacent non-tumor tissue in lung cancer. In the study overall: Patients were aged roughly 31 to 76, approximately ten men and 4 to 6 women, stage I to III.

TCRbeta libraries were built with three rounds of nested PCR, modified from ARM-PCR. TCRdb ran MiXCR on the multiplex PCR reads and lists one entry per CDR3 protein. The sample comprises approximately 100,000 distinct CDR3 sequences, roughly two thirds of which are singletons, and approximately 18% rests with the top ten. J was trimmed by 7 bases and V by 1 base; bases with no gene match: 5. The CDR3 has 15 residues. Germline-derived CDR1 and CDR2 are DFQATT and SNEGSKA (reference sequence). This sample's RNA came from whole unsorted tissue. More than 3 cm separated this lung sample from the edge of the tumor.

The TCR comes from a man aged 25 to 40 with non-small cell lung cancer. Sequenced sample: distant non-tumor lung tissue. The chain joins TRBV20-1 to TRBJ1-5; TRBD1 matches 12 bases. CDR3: CSARVGQGAIQPQHF. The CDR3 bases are TGCAGTGCTAGAGTGGGACAGGGGGCGATCCAGCCCCAGCATTTT.